What follows are 16 T cell receptor beta chains derived from one specimen sequenced in a study of T cell responses to AZD1222 COVID-19 vaccine. Sequencing used immunoSEQ multiplex PCR; TCRdb keeps in-frame clones, though not all of them. The table has roughly 140,000 clones, about 90% seen once. The sample was peripheral blood, taken 28 days after the second AZD1222 dose. These receptors were obtained from an adult who received the AZD1222 COVID-19 vaccine.

The chain has TRBV27 and TRBJ1-1, with D uncertain. Germline CDR1 MNHEY, CDR2 SMNVEV (reference sequence). The CDR3 is 16 residues long. Trimming cost V 3 bases and J 0 bases, with 14 bases left between them. CDR3: CASSFKTELMNTEAFF. CDR3 bases: TGTGCCAGCAGTTTTAAGACTGAACTCATGAACACTGAAGCTTTCTTT.

As DNA, the CDR3 is TGCGCCAGCCGGCCAAGCGGAAGTAACAATGAGCAGTTCTTC. Protein product: CASRPSGSNNEQFF. The gene calls are TRBV5-1 and TRBJ2-1, with a possible D match to TRBD2 (5 bases). This CDR3 contains 14 residues. Trimming removed 7 bases at V and 5 bases at J, with 16 bases between. Germline V CDR1 and CDR2: SGHRS, YFSETQ. Based on the CDR3 plus reference TRBV5-1 and TRBJ2-1, the full variable domain is KAGVTQTPRYLIKTRGQQVTLSCSPISGHRSVSWYQQTPGQGLQFLFEYFSETQRNKGNFPGRFSGRQFSNSRSEMNVSTLELGDSALYLCASRPSGSNNEQFFGPGTRLTVL.

CDR3 in DNA: TGTGCCAGCAAGCCCGGGAGCGGCGAGACCCAGTACTTC. Its protein is CASKPGSGETQYF. This sequence joins TRBV6-5 and TRBJ2-5, with a tentative D call TRBD2 (6 bases). Germline V lookup: CDR1 MNHEY, CDR2 SVGAGI. V was shortened by 7 bases and J by 5 bases, with 14 bases between the two germline ends. The CDR3 spans 13 residues.

The V gene is TRBV27, the J gene TRBJ2-7, with 9 bases lining up with TRBD1. Germline lookup yields CDR1 MNHEY and CDR2 SMNVEV (reference sequence). The junction had 4 bases not matched to a gene; V was cut back by 2 bases and J by 5 bases. The CDR3 is 14 residues long. CDR3 DNA: TGTGCCAGCAGTTTAGGACAGGGGTTCCACGAGCAGTACTTC. Translating it yields CASSLGQGFHEQYF.

The rearrangement uses TRBV28 and TRBJ2-7; 7 nucleotides match TRBD1. Germline V lookup: CDR1 MDHEN, CDR2 SYDVKM. CDR3 length equals 13 residues. Germline trimming cut 10 bases from V and 7 bases from J; bases unmatched to any gene: 13. The CDR3 DNA follows: TGTGCCACCCGCCCTATACAGGGGCGGGAGCAGTACGTC. Translation: CATRPIQGREQYV.

V and J are TRBV3-1 (or the pseudogene TRBV3-2) and TRBJ1-2; D unclear. This CDR3 spans 15 amino acids. Germline lookup yields CDR1 LGHDT and CDR2 YNNKEL (reference sequence). The ends were cut back, 4 bases at V and 1 base at J, with 13 bases in the middle. This chain's CDR3 is CASSPDRSLNYGYTF. For the CDR3, the DNA is TGTGCCAGCAGCCCTGACCGGAGTCTTAACTATGGCTACACCTTC.

This rearrangement joins TRBV7-2 to TRBJ2-3, with D perhaps matching TRBD2 (6 bases). Deletions cut 3 bases from V and 6 bases from J, with 13 bases between. The CDR3 runs 14 residues. Per the germline V gene, CDR1 is SGHTA and CDR2 is FQGNSA. The CDR3 bases are TGTGCCAGCAGCTTCGGTAGCGGCAGGGATACGCAGTATTTT. Its translation: CASSFGSGRDTQYF.

The CDR3 coding sequence is TGCGCCAGCAGTGCAGGGGCCGCCGGCTACACCTTC. Translation: CASSAGAAGYTF. This rearrangement joins TRBV10-1 to TRBJ1-2; D is perhaps TRBD1 (6 bases). The germline CDR1 and CDR2 sequences are WNHNN and SYGVQD (reference sequence). Trimming left V 4 bases short and J 8 bases short, with 11 bases between. The CDR3 is 12 residues long.

The rearrangement joins TRBV5-5 to TRBJ2-7; possible D gene TRBD1, 5 bases. The CDR3 runs to 15 residues. Trimming removed 7 bases at V and 0 bases at J, with 17 bases between. Per the germline V gene, CDR1 is SGHKS and CDR2 is YYEKEE (reference sequence). The CDR3 loop is CASRPYDSNSYEQYF. The CDR3 DNA reads as TGTGCCAGCCGACCCTACGACAGTAACTCCTACGAGCAGTACTTC. Looking up the rest from reference TRBV5-5 and TRBJ2-7 gives the full variable domain: DAGVTQSPTHLIKTRGQQVTLRCSPISGHKSVSWYQQVLGQGPQFIFQYYEKEERGRGNFPDRFSARQFPNYSSELNVNALLLGDSALYLCASRPYDSNSYEQYFGPGTRLTVT.

The J gene is TRBJ2-2, the V gene TRBV29-1; TRBD1 aligns across 7 bases. Trimming took 0 bases from V and 1 from J; bases not matched to a gene: 8. Germline V CDR1 and CDR2: SQVTM, ANQGSEA. The CDR3 totals 17 residues. The CDR3 spells CSVEDYAGTENTGELFF. The CDR3 DNA reads as TGCAGCGTTGAAGACTACGCCGGGACAGAGAACACCGGGGAGCTGTTTTTT.

The chain employs TRBV28 and TRBJ2-5; D call uncertain. Deletions cut 6 bases from V and 0 bases from J, with 5 bases between. This CDR3 spans 12 amino acids. The germline V gene has CDR1 MDHEN and CDR2 SYDVKM. The CDR3 region is CASRGYQETQYF. In DNA form, the CDR3 reads TGTGCCAGCAGGGGCTACCAAGAGACCCAGTACTTC.

The chain couples TRBV21-1 to TRBJ2-4; the table calls TRBD2, which could not be checked here. TRBV21-1 constitutes a pseudogene. This CDR3 has 18 amino acids. CDR3 in DNA: TGTGCCAGCAGCAACCTATCTAGCGCCAAGGGGGCCAAAAACATTCAGTACTTC. Protein: CASSNLSSAKGAKNIQYF.

This chain joins TRBV10-2 and TRBJ2-1; 7 nucleotides line up with TRBD2. Germline CDR1 is WSHSY and CDR2 is SAAADI. This CDR3 comprises 12 residues. The J segment lost 8 bases and the V segment lost 7 bases, leaving 5 bases of the junction unmatched. CDR3 sequence: CASTGLVYEQFF. Written as DNA, the CDR3 is TGCGCCAGCACCGGACTAGTCTATGAGCAGTTCTTC.

The V call is TRBV7-9, the J call TRBJ1-6; perhaps TRBD1 as D (5 bases). Trimming took off 2 bases at V and 8 bases at J, with 16 bases between the two ends. Looked up from germline, CDR1 is SEHNR and CDR2 is FQNEAQ (reference sequence). This CDR3 contains 16 residues. The CDR3: CASSLMDLRGDSPLHF. The CDR3 DNA is TGTGCCAGCAGCTTAATGGACCTGCGAGGGGATTCACCCCTCCACTTT.

The genes are TRBV7-9 and TRBJ2-2; tentatively, D is TRBD2 (5 bases). CDR3 size: 16 residues. The ends were cut back, 1 base at V and 0 bases at J, with 9 bases in the middle. Germline V gene sequence: CDR1 SEHNR, CDR2 FQNEAQ (reference sequence). This CDR3 reads CASSLDGIANTGELFF. CDR3 nucleotides: TGTGCCAGCAGCTTAGACGGGATCGCGAACACCGGGGAGCTGTTTTTT.

Written as DNA, the CDR3 is TGTGCCAGCAGCCCCGGAGCGGGAGGCCTCAATCGGGACACAGATACGCAGTATTTT. Translated, it gives CASSPGAGGLNRDTDTQYF. The chain couples TRBV11-3 to TRBJ2-3; the match to TRBD2 covers 9 bases. The CDR3 extends over 19 amino acids. Trimming at V came to 5 bases and at J to 2 bases, leaving 17 bases not matched to a gene. The germline gives CDR1 SGHNT, CDR2 YENEEA.